The 4 T cell receptor beta chains below were found in one sample sequenced in a study of PD-1 blockade in classical Hodgkin lymphoma. Time point given: cycle 4 day 1 (C4D1), after less than 7 weeks of nivolumab. All patients experienced relapse after autologous stem cell transplantation, and brentuximab vedotin exposure was variable. TCRdb's copy holds only in-frame clones and misses some; the assay was immunoSEQ multiplex PCR. The table lists around 60,000 clones, 90% to 95% of them singletons, with approximately 8% in the top ten. This specimen consisted of peripheral blood mononuclear cells (PBMCs), obtained before the fourth cycle of nivolumab. These receptors all stem from a human donor with classical Hodgkin lymphoma.

The chain is built from TRBV30 and TRBJ1-4; D remains unclear. Trimming took off 0 bases at V and 8 bases at J, with 13 bases between the two ends. From germline, CDR1 is GTSNPN and CDR2 SVGIG (reference sequence). CDR3 length equals 14 residues. The CDR3 reads CAWSVLRIKEKLFF. DNA for the CDR3: TGTGCCTGGAGTGTACTTCGTATCAAAGAAAAACTGTTTTTT.

This clone was found once. The chain uses TRBV13 and TRBJ2-5, with a tentative D call TRBD2 (6 bases). The CDR3 runs 11 residues. Looked up from germline, CDR1 is PRHDT and CDR2 is FYEKMQ (reference sequence). V dropped 4 bases and J dropped 7 bases, with 7 bases sitting between them. For the CDR3, the DNA is TGTGCCAGCAGCTCGGGGGTGACCCAGTACTTC. Protein sequence: CASSSGVTQYF. The entire variable domain, with the rest obtained from reference TRBV13 and TRBJ2-5, is as follows: AAGVIQSPRHLIKEKRETATLKCYPIPRHDTVYWYQQGPGQDPQFLISFYEKMQSDKGSIPDRFSAQQFSDYHSELNMSSLELGDSALYFCASSSGVTQYFGPGTRLLVL.

The CDR3 sequence is CASRSAGATTDTQYF. The CDR3 DNA follows: TGTGCCAGCAGGAGCGCGGGAGCGACCACAGATACGCAGTATTTT. The V call is TRBV6-1, the J call TRBJ2-3, with 7 nucleotides matching TRBD2. This CDR3 comprises 15 residues. V lost 6 bases and J lost 2; bases outside the gene matches: 8. CDR1 is MNHNS, CDR2 SASEGT, per germline.

The J gene is TRBJ2-7, the V gene TRBV16; no definite D call. The CDR3 contains 14 residues. V shed 0 bases and J shed 2 bases, with 8 bases lying between them. Germline CDR1 and CDR2: KGHSY and FQNENV. CDR3 residues: CASSQSGPTYEQYF. The CDR3 coding sequence is TGTGCCAGCAGCCAATCAGGCCCAACCTACGAGCAGTACTTC.